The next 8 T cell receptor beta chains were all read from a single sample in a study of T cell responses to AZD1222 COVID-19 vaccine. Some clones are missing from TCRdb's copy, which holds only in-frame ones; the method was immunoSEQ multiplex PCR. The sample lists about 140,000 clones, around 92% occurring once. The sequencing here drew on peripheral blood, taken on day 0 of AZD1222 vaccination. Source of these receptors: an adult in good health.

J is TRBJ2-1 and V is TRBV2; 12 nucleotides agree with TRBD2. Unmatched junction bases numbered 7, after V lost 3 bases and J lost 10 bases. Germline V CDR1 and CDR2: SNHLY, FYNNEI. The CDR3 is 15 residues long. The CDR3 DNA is TGTGCCAGCAGTGATGGACTAGCGGGGCTGGAGGAGCAGTTCTTC. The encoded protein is CASSDGLAGLEEQFF.

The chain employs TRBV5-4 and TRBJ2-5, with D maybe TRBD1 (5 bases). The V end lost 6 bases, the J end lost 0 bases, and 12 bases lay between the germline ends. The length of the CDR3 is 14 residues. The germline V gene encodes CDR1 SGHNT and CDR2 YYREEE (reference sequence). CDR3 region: CASTPQANQETQYF. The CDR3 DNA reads TGTGCCAGCACCCCACAGGCAAACCAAGAGACCCAGTACTTC.

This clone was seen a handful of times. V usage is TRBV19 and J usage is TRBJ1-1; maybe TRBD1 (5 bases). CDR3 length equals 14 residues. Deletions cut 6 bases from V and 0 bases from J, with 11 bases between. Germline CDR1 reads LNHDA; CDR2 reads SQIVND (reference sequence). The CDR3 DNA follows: TGTGCCAGTAGATCAGGGCGTTTGAACACTGAAGCTTTCTTT. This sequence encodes CASRSGRLNTEAFF.

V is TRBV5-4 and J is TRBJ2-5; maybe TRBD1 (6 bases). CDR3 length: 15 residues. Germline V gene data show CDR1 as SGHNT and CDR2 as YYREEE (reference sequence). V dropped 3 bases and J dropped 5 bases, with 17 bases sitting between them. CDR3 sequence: CASSSSGHRPETQYF. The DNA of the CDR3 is TGTGCCAGCAGCTCGTCGGGACATCGACCCGAGACCCAGTACTTC.

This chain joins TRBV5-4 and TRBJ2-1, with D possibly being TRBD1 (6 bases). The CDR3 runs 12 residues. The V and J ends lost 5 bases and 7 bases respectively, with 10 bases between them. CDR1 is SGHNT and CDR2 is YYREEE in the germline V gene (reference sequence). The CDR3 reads CASSNRENEQFF. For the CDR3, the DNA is TGTGCCAGCAGTAACAGGGAGAATGAGCAGTTCTTC.

The CDR3 region has the DNA TGTGCCAGCAGCTCCCTACCACAGGAATCGGACTCGTTCAACAATGAGCAGTTCTTC. Protein product: CASSSLPQESDSFNNEQFF. The rearrangement uses TRBV4-2 and TRBJ2-1, with D possibly called TRBD1 or TRBD2 (5 bases each). This CDR3 region has 19 residues. Germline-derived CDR1 and CDR2 are LGHNA and YNFKEQ. V lost 5 bases, J lost 5 bases, and 28 bases lay in between.

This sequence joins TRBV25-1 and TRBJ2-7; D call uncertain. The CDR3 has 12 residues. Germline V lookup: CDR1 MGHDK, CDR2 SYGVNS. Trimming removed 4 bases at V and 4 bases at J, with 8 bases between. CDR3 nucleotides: TGTGCCAGCAGTGTCGGCATTTACGAGCAGTACTTC. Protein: CASSVGIYEQYF.

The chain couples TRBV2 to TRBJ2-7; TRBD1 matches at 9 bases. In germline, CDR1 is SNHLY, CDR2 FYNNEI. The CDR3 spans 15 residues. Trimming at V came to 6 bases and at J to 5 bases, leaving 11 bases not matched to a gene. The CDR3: CASSLEGQGVHEQYF. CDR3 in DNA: TGTGCCAGCAGCCTGGAGGGACAGGGAGTACACGAGCAGTACTTC.